The 11 T cell receptor beta chains in this list originate from one sample, sequenced in a study of CD8 T cells in ankylosing spondylitis. MiXCR, applied by TCRdb to the 5' RACE reads, yields one record per CDR3 protein. The data hold more than 95,000 distinct CDR3 sequences, with about 8.3% observed a single time. Material for sequencing was blood, either unsorted or a sorted T cell fraction (not recorded which). Every receptor here comes from a male donor with ankylosing spondylitis or in good health (not recorded which).

This clonotype came up many times. The V call is TRBV20-1, the J call TRBJ1-5; D gene uncertain. V was shortened by 0 bases and J by 7 bases, with 10 bases between the two germline ends. The CDR3 has 13 amino acids. Per the germline V gene, CDR1 is DFQATT and CDR2 is SNEGSKA (reference sequence). Here the CDR3 DNA reads TGCAGTGCTAGAGATTTGGGAGCACAGCCCCAGCATTTT. Amino acid sequence: CSARDLGAQPQHF.

This clonotype was picked up many times. This chain links TRBV20-1 with TRBJ2-3; possibly TRBD1 or TRBD2 for D (6 bases each). Germline lookup yields CDR1 DFQATT and CDR2 SNEGSKA (reference sequence). The germline V and J ends were trimmed by 4 bases and 1 base, with 12 bases remaining between them. CDR3 length: 14 amino acids. The CDR3 loop is CSAKGGGGTDTQYF. For the CDR3, the DNA is TGCAGTGCTAAAGGAGGGGGAGGCACAGATACGCAGTATTTT.

The sample holds a few counts of this clonotype. The chain is built from TRBV5-1 and TRBJ2-1; perhaps TRBD2 as D (6 bases). The CDR3 runs 14 residues. Per germline, CDR1 SGHRS and CDR2 YFSETQ. V was clipped by 4 bases and J by 7 bases, with 15 bases between them. The CDR3: CASSRPSDRNEQFF. The CDR3 nucleotides are TGCGCCAGCAGCCGGCCTAGCGATAGGAATGAGCAGTTCTTC.

This clonotype was picked up many times. The CDR3 is CASSTRVSAYNEQFF. CDR3 nucleotides: TGCGCCAGCAGCACAAGAGTCAGTGCCTACAATGAGCAGTTCTTC. The chain is built from TRBV5-1 and TRBJ2-1; D gene unclear. Trimming took 4 bases from V and 2 from J, leaving 13 bases between them. The CDR3 runs to 15 residues. Looked up from germline, CDR1 is SGHRS and CDR2 is YFSETQ. Variable domain in full (rest from reference TRBV5-1 and TRBJ2-1): KAGVTQTPRYLIKTRGQQVTLSCSPISGHRSVSWYQQTPGQGLQFLFEYFSETQRNKGNFPGRFSGRQFSNSRSEMNVSTLELGDSALYLCASSTRVSAYNEQFFGPGTRLTVL.

The chain employs TRBV5-1 and TRBJ2-1, with D hard to call. The CDR3 consists of 16 residues. Germline loops: CDR1 SGHRS, CDR2 YFSETQ. In DNA form, the CDR3 reads TGCACCATCAGCCAAGATTCCAGGACCTACTACAATGAGCAGTTCTTC. Its protein is CTISQDSRTYYNEQFF.

This clonotype was counted ten times or more. This rearrangement joins TRBV5-1 to TRBJ2-5; 11 bases map to TRBD2. Trimming at V came to 4 bases and at J to 3 bases, leaving 5 bases not matched to a gene. The germline CDR1 and CDR2 sequences are SGHRS and YFSETQ. The CDR3 has 15 amino acids. The CDR3 sequence: CASSAGTSGEETQYF. The CDR3 DNA reads as TGCGCCAGCAGCGCCGGGACTAGCGGAGAAGAGACCCAGTACTTC.

This clonotype was counted at least ten times. The chain employs TRBV4-2 and TRBJ1-1; D unresolved. The CDR3 runs 15 residues. Deletions cut 0 bases from V and 5 bases from J, with 13 bases between. Germline V gene data show CDR1 as LGHNA and CDR2 as YNFKEQ. The CDR3 sequence: CASSQDPGAWTEAFF. Here the CDR3 DNA reads TGTGCCAGCAGCCAAGACCCGGGAGCCTGGACTGAAGCTTTCTTT.

This clonotype was seen at least ten times. The rearrangement joins TRBV5-6 to TRBJ1-4, with 12 bases matching TRBD1. This CDR3 is built from 16 residues. From germline, CDR1 is SGHDT and CDR2 YYEEEE. The V gene end was trimmed by 4 bases and the J gene end by 5 bases; junction bases not matched to a gene: 6. The CDR3 sequence: CASSLRDRGPNEKLFF. CDR3 DNA: TGTGCCAGCAGCCTACGGGACAGGGGGCCGAATGAAAAACTGTTTTTT.

There are many counts of this clonotype. V is TRBV12-3 or TRBV12-4 and J is TRBJ1-1, with D possibly being TRBD1 (6 bases). The length of the CDR3 is 13 residues. V lost 7 bases and J lost 3, with 12 bases in between. The CDR3 DNA reads TGTGCCAGCACGACAGGAAGCTACACTGAAGCTTTCTTT. Translated: CASTTGSYTEAFF.

This clonotype was seen at least ten times. The chain recombines TRBV7-2 with TRBJ1-5; TRBD1 is a possible D gene (5 bases). This CDR3 has 14 amino acids. V was pared by 3 bases and J by 3 bases, with 9 bases between. The germline V gene has CDR1 SGHTA and CDR2 FQGNSA. CDR3 protein: CASSLYGANQPQHF. The DNA for the CDR3 is TGTGCCAGCAGCTTGTATGGGGCCAATCAGCCCCAGCATTTT.

This clonotype has ten or more counts. The J gene is TRBJ2-7, the V gene TRBV10-2, with D perhaps TRBD1 (6 bases). V was pared by 4 bases and J by 0 bases, with 10 bases between. In germline, CDR1 is WSHSY, CDR2 SAAADI. The CDR3 consists of 14 residues. The CDR3 is CASSGQGTSYEQYF. CDR3 DNA sequence: TGCGCCAGCAGTGGGCAGGGGACCTCCTACGAGCAGTACTTC.